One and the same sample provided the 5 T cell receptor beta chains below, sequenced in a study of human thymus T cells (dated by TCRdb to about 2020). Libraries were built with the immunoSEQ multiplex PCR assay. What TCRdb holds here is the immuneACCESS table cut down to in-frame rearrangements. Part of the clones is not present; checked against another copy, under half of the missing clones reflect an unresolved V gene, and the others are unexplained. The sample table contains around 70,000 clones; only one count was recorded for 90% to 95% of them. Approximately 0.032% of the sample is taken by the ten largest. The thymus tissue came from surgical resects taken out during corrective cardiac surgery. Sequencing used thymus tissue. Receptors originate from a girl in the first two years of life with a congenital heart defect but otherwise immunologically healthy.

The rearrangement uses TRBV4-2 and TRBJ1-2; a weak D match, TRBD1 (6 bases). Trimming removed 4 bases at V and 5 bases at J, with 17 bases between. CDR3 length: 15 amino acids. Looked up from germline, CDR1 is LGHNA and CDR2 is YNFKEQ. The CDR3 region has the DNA TGTGCCAGCAGCCCAAAACGGGGGGCGGGGTATGGCTACACCTTC. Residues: CASSPKRGAGYGYTF.

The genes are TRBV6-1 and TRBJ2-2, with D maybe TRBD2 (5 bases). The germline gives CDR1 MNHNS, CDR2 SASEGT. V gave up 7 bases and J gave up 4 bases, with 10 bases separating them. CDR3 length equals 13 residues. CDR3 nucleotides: TGTGCCAGCACCGGGGTGGGCACCGGGGAGCTGTTTTTT. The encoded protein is CASTGVGTGELFF.

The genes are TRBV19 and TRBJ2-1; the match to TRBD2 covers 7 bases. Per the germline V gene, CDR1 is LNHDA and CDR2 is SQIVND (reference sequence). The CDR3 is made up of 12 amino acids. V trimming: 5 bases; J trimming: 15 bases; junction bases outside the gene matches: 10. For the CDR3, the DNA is TGTGCCAGTAGTCCTCCGGGACTACAACCGTTCTTC. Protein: CASSPPGLQPFF.

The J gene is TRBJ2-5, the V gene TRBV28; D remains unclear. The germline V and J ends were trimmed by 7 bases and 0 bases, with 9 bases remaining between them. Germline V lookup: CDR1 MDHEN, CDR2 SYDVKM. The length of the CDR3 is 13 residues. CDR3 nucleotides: TGTGCCAGCACCACAAGAAACCAAGAGACCCAGTACTTC. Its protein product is CASTTRNQETQYF.

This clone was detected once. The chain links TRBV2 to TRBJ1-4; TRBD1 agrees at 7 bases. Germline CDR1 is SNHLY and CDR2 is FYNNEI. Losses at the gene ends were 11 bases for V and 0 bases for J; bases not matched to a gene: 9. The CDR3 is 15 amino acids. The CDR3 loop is CASGTESSTNEKLFF. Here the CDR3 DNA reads TGTGCCTCCGGGACAGAGTCCTCAACTAATGAAAAACTGTTTTTT.